The present T cell receptor beta chain was sequenced within a study of read filtering for tumor transcriptome and immune sequencing. Study context: 8 patients were R-ISS I, around 15 were R-ISS II, roughly 7 were R-ISS III.

The CDR3 sequence is 15 residues long. Deletions cut 1 base from V and 1 base from J, with 11 bases between. Germline CDR1 is LGHDT and CDR2 is YNNKEL (reference sequence). Whole-study findings and limits: Even smaller IR-seq throughput identified most shared clonotypes. Sorted CD138-negative bone marrow cells were not purified T cells.

At least ten counts were recorded for this clonotype. Its antigen is not known. Sampling of bone marrow took place during active disease in every patient. This library used roughly 430 ng RNA and molecular barcoded adaptors spanning alpha/delta and beta/gamma chains. Via MiXCR, TCRdb re-called the reads, giving one row per CDR3 protein. Among fewer than 90,000 distinct CDR3 sequences listed, roughly an eighth were seen once. The clonotype comes from a donor older than 35 with multiple myeloma. The gene calls are TRBV3-1 and TRBJ2-7; no firm D call. Sequencing used a population of CD138-negative cells sorted from bone marrow. The CDR3 reads CASSQGMIGSYEQYF. The CDR3 nucleotides read TGTGCCAGCAGCCAAGGGATGATAGGGTCCTACGAGCAGTACTTC.